The 12 T cell receptor beta chains listed next were all sequenced from one sample in a study of spatial heterogeneity in lung cancer. TCRdb itself ran the 5' RACE reads through MiXCR, one entry per CDR3 protein. This repertoire shows 15,000 to 20,000 distinct CDR3 sequences, about 6.5% found once; its top ten account for 20% to 25%. The time point is: sample taken at primary tumor resection. Their cognate antigens are unknown. Study-wide results and limits: It was found that expanded intratumoral alpha and beta TCR counts tracked tumor mutation counts.

The sequences come from lung tumor tissue, collected at surgery. The receptors derive from a female donor with early-stage non-small cell lung cancer.

In its sample, this clonotype is medium-sized. The genes are TRBV5-1 and TRBJ2-5, with D uncertain. Germline CDR1 and CDR2: SGHRS and YFSETQ. The CDR3 contains 13 residues. V was trimmed by 0 bases and J by 3 bases, leaving 6 bases between them. Here the CDR3 reads CASSLEVKETQYF. The CDR3 DNA sequence: TGCGCCAGCAGCTTGGAGGTAAAAGAGACCCAGTACTTC.

In this sample, this clonotype turned up many times. The chain has TRBV2 and TRBJ2-4; 12 bases match TRBD2. Per the germline V gene, CDR1 is SNHLY and CDR2 is FYNNEI. The CDR3 extends over 16 amino acids. Trimming took 4 bases from V and 10 from J; bases not matched to a gene: 11. CDR3 DNA: TGTGCCAGCAGTGCTGGGGGGGGACTAGCGGGTTCTATTCAGTACTTC. Its protein is CASSAGGGLAGSIQYF.

The sample holds many counts of this clonotype. V is TRBV5-6 and J is TRBJ2-1; D uncertain. The CDR3 loop spans 18 amino acids. Germline V lookup: CDR1 SGHDT, CDR2 YYEEEE. Trimming took off 2 bases at V and 9 bases at J, with 27 bases between the two ends. The CDR3 DNA reads as TGTGCCAGCAGCTTAGGAGAATTAAGGCGCAGCCCTAGGGTTGAGCAGTTCTTC. It encodes CASSLGELRRSPRVEQFF.

The sample holds many counts of this clonotype. CDR3 amino acids: CSAKGGLDTGELFF. The DNA of the CDR3 is TGCAGTGCAAAGGGGGGTTTGGACACCGGGGAGCTGTTTTTT. The V gene is TRBV20-1, the J gene TRBJ2-2, with D perhaps given as TRBD1 or TRBD2 (6 bases each). Trimming left V 6 bases short and J 3 bases short, with 14 bases between. CDR1 and CDR2 (germline): DFQATT, SNEGSKA (reference sequence). The CDR3 extends over 14 amino acids.

This clonotype was counted ten times or more. V usage is TRBV2 and J usage is TRBJ2-5; D is tentatively TRBD1 or TRBD2 (6 bases each). Trimming took off 7 bases at V and 5 bases at J, with 11 bases between the two ends. In germline, CDR1 is SNHLY, CDR2 FYNNEI. The CDR3 contains 12 residues. CDR3 region: CASKGGLETQYF. The CDR3 DNA reads TGTGCCAGCAAGGGGGGCCTGGAGACCCAGTACTTC.

V gene TRBV5-1 combines with J gene TRBJ2-7, with 9 bases matching TRBD1. In germline, CDR1 is SGHRS, CDR2 YFSETQ. After removal of 4 bases from V and 6 bases from J, the junction contained 5 bases not matched to a gene. CDR3 length: 13 amino acids. CDR3 DNA: TGCGCCAGCAGCACGGGACAGGGCGGCGAGCAGTACTTC. Residues: CASSTGQGGEQYF.

The V and J genes are TRBV7-2 and TRBJ1-2; D perhaps matches TRBD1 (5 bases). Trimming took off 5 bases at V and 8 bases at J, with 18 bases between the two ends. CDR1 and CDR2 from the germline V gene are SGHTA and FQGNSA. This CDR3 is 14 amino acids long. The CDR3 here is CASSNPTAPGGYTF. The CDR3 DNA is TGTGCCAGCAGCAACCCGACAGCTCCCGGCGGCTACACCTTC.

This clonotype occurred many times. The J gene is TRBJ2-2, the V gene TRBV25-1, with a weak D call TRBD2 (5 bases). The CDR3 runs to 16 residues. V lost 6 bases to trimming and J lost 0 bases, with 14 bases between them. Germline loops: CDR1 MGHDK, CDR2 SYGVNS. The CDR3 reads CASRGSRTANTGELFF. As DNA, the CDR3 is TGTGCCAGCAGGGGGTCCAGGACTGCGAACACCGGGGAGCTGTTTTTT.

This clonotype was seen more than once but under ten times. The chain links TRBV4-2 to TRBJ2-3, with 11 bases matching TRBD2. This CDR3 comprises 17 residues. Germline V CDR1 and CDR2: LGHNA, YNFKEQ. J was trimmed by 0 bases and V by 0 bases; bases with no gene match: 2. CDR3 residues: CASSQDRLAGSTDTQYF. CDR3 sequence (DNA): TGTGCCAGCAGCCAAGATAGACTAGCGGGGAGCACAGATACGCAGTATTTT.

This clonotype was seen a few times. This sequence joins TRBV6-6 and TRBJ2-5; no reliable D call. The CDR3 has 11 amino acids. Germline CDR1 reads MNHNY; CDR2 reads SVGAGI (reference sequence). V gave up 0 bases and J gave up 5 bases, with 1 base separating them. For the CDR3, the DNA is TGTGCCAGCAGTTACTCGGAGACCCAGTACTTC. Its translation: CASSYSETQYF.

This clonotype was picked up a small number of times. The chain recombines TRBV28 with TRBJ2-7; TRBD1 matches 7 bases. CDR3 length equals 14 residues. The germline V gene has CDR1 MDHEN and CDR2 SYDVKM. The junction had 3 bases not matched to a gene; V was cut back by 4 bases and J by 0 bases. The DNA for the CDR3 is TGTGCCAGCAGTTACGGGGACAGCTCCTACGAGCAGTACTTC. Residues: CASSYGDSSYEQYF.

This clonotype was observed many times. The J gene is TRBJ2-3, the V gene TRBV10-3; possible D gene TRBD2, 6 bases. The germline V and J ends were trimmed by 6 bases and 11 bases, with 15 bases remaining between them. Germline CDR1 reads ENHRY; CDR2 reads SYGVKD. The CDR3 length is 12 residues. CDR3 sequence (DNA): TGTGCCATCAGCCCCGCGGGGTCCGGGCAGTATTTT. This codes for CAISPAGSGQYF.